Listed here are 25 T cell receptor beta chains from one sample, sequenced in a study of T cell responses to AZD1222 COVID-19 vaccine listed by TCRdb under 2021. The sample's time point label is to be understood as: baseline before first vaccination. The library relied on the immunoSEQ multiplex PCR assay. TCRdb holds this immuneACCESS table with in-frame rearrangements only. Some clones are missing; in checked studies, unresolved V genes explain under half, and the rest has no known cause. The sample table shows 200,000 to 300,000 clones, and just over 90% are seen once. The ten largest account for roughly 0.51% of the sample. The sample was peripheral blood, taken on day 0 of AZD1222 vaccination. These receptors originate from an adult in good health.

The V and J genes are TRBV7-3 and TRBJ1-6, with D tentatively TRBD1 (6 bases). CDR3 length equals 15 residues. The germline V gene has CDR1 SGHTA and CDR2 FQGTGA. Trimming cost V 5 bases and J 6 bases, with 14 bases left between them. The CDR3 loop reads CASSREGDSNSPLHF. DNA of the CDR3: TGTGCCAGCAGCCGCGAGGGGGATAGTAATTCACCCCTCCACTTT.

This clone has a single count. The rearrangement uses TRBV9 and TRBJ2-3; D is unresolved. Trimming shortened V by 5 bases and J by 1 base, and 14 bases separated the two germline ends. This CDR3 has 15 amino acids. Germline CDR1 SGDLS, CDR2 YYNGEE. The CDR3 reads CASRSNGQGTDTQYF. CDR3 bases: TGTGCCAGCAGAAGTAATGGGCAGGGCACAGATACGCAGTATTTT. The variable domain in full, with the rest retrieved from reference TRBV9 and TRBJ2-3, is DSGVTQTPKHLITATGQRVTLRCSPRSGDLSVYWYQQSLDQGLQFLIQYYNGEERAKGNILERFSAQQFPDLHSELNLSSLELGDSALYFCASRSNGQGTDTQYFGPGTRLTVL.

The J gene is TRBJ1-1, the V gene TRBV5-1, with a weak D call TRBD1 (5 bases). The CDR3 contains 14 residues. Trimming pared 0 bases from V and 5 bases from J, leaving 11 bases between. The V gene's germline CDR1 is SGHRS and CDR2 YFSETQ. The CDR3 DNA is TGCGCCAGCAGCTTGGTAGGGGAAGGGACTGAAGCTTTCTTT. It yields the protein CASSLVGEGTEAFF.

This rearrangement joins TRBV10-3 to TRBJ1-4; 7 nucleotides match TRBD1. Germline CDR1 is ENHRY and CDR2 is SYGVKD. The J segment lost 3 bases and the V segment lost 11 bases, leaving 6 bases of the junction unmatched. The CDR3 spans 13 residues. The CDR3: CASRQGPNEKLFF. CDR3 nucleotides: TGTGCCTCCCGACAGGGCCCTAATGAAAAACTGTTTTTT.

V is TRBV24-1 and J is TRBJ1-5, with no clear D. Germline CDR1 is KGHDR and CDR2 is SFDVKD. The CDR3 sequence is 14 residues long. V was cut by 3 bases and J by 10 bases, with 15 bases left in between. CDR3 sequence (DNA): TGTGCCACCAGTGATCCTGGGCACTCGGAACCCCAGCATTTT. It specifies CATSDPGHSEPQHF.

V and J are TRBV7-9 and TRBJ1-5, with 7 bases lining up with TRBD1. Germline V gene sequence: CDR1 SEHNR, CDR2 FQNEAQ (reference sequence). The CDR3 length is 17 residues. V lost 4 bases to trimming and J lost 3 bases; unmatched junction nucleotides: 12. CDR3 DNA sequence: TGTGCCAGCAGCTCCAGGGGGAGGGGCAGGGACAATCAGCCCCAGCATTTT. Protein product: CASSSRGRGRDNQPQHF.

The genes are TRBV7-9 and TRBJ2-1; 9 nucleotides match TRBD2. The CDR3 extends over 17 amino acids. V was pared by 4 bases and J by 13 bases, with 20 bases of the junction left unmatched. Germline V lookup: CDR1 SEHNR, CDR2 FQNEAQ (reference sequence). CDR3 sequence (DNA): TGTGCCAGCAGCTCATGGAACCACCGGGCGGGAGGGCTGTCCCAGTTCTTC. This gives the protein CASSSWNHRAGGLSQFF.

CDR3 sequence: CASSQGGSYEQYF. CDR3 bases: TGCGCCAGCAGCCAAGGCGGATCCTACGAGCAGTACTTC. The gene calls are TRBV4-1 and TRBJ2-7; D gene unclear. The CDR3 covers 13 residues. The germline V gene has CDR1 MGHRA and CDR2 YSYEKL. Trimming removed 1 base from V and 1 base from J, with 5 bases in between.

J is TRBJ2-7 and V is TRBV7-9, with D possibly TRBD1 on 6 matching bases. Germline V gene lookup returns CDR1 SEHNR and CDR2 FQNEAQ (reference sequence). The CDR3 is made up of 12 amino acids. V shed 5 bases and J shed 7 bases, with 12 bases lying between them. In DNA form, the CDR3 reads TGTGCCAGCAGCCTAAACAGGGAAGAGCAGTACTTC. It codes for CASSLNREEQYF.

This clone has a single count. This chain uses TRBV28 with TRBJ1-6; 7 nucleotides match TRBD1. Germline values: CDR1 MDHEN, CDR2 SYDVKM. V gave up 4 bases and J gave up 0 bases; unmatched junction bases: 9. The CDR3 has 18 residues. The CDR3 DNA is TGTGCCAGCAGTTCCCCGCCAGGGGGAAGCTCCTATAATTCACCCCTCCACTTT. Translation: CASSSPPGGSSYNSPLHF. Full variable domain (remainder filled in from reference TRBV28 and TRBJ1-6): DVKVTQSSRYLVKRTGEKVFLECVQDMDHENMFWYRQDPGLGLRLIYFSYDVKMKEKGDIPEGYSVSREKKERFSLILESASTNQTSMYLCASSSPPGGSSYNSPLHFGNGTRLTVT.

This rearrangement joins TRBV27 to TRBJ2-1; 7 nucleotides line up with TRBD1. V trimming: 7 bases; J trimming: 5 bases; junction bases outside the gene matches: 14. From germline, CDR1 is MNHEY and CDR2 SMNVEV (reference sequence). The CDR3 has 16 amino acids. The CDR3 DNA sequence: TGTGCCAGCACTCTGAGACCGAGACAGGGCAACAATGAGCAGTTCTTC. It yields the protein CASTLRPRQGNNEQFF.

The chain links TRBV7-2 to TRBJ2-5; 7 bases align to TRBD1. CDR1 is SGHTA, CDR2 FQGNSA, per germline. J was trimmed by 7 bases and V by 2 bases; bases with no gene match: 7. The CDR3 length is 14 residues. The CDR3 is CASSLRQGEGTQYF. CDR3 nucleotide sequence: TGTGCCAGCAGCTTACGACAGGGCGAAGGGACCCAGTACTTC.

The chain recombines TRBV3-1 (or the pseudogene TRBV3-2) with TRBJ2-5, with D perhaps matching TRBD2 (5 bases). This CDR3 has 16 amino acids. The germline V gene has CDR1 LGHDT and CDR2 YNNKEL (reference sequence). Trimming pared 2 bases from V and 2 bases from J, leaving 15 bases between. Written as DNA, the CDR3 is TGTGCCAGCAGCCAATTAGGCGGCCGACTACAAGAGACCCAGTACTTC. It is translated as CASSQLGGRLQETQYF.

This sequence joins TRBV6-5 and TRBJ2-7; TRBD1 might be the D (6 bases). The CDR3 length is 15 residues. The germline V and J ends were trimmed by 5 bases and 6 bases, with 20 bases remaining between them. Germline CDR1 is MNHEY and CDR2 is SVGAGI. In DNA form, the CDR3 reads TGTGCCAGCAGTCCCCTCCAGGGGACCCCCGGCGAGCAGTACTTC. Encoded protein: CASSPLQGTPGEQYF.

J is TRBJ2-4 and V is TRBV19; D remains unclear. Germline assignment: CDR1 LNHDA and CDR2 SQIVND (reference sequence). Deletions cut 0 bases from V and 5 bases from J, with 14 bases between. The CDR3 covers 16 residues. The DNA of the CDR3 is TGTGCCAGTAGTATAGACGATTGGACGGAAGAAAACATTCAGTACTTC. As protein: CASSIDDWTEENIQYF.

The chain couples TRBV19 to TRBJ2-2; 10 nucleotides agree with TRBD2. Germline loops: CDR1 LNHDA, CDR2 SQIVND (reference sequence). The CDR3 is 15 residues long. J lost 6 bases, V lost 7 bases, and 8 bases had no gene match. For the CDR3, the DNA is TGTGCCAGTAAAGGGCTAGCGGGAGACGCCGGGGAGCTGTTTTTT. This gives the protein CASKGLAGDAGELFF.

This clone was found a few times. The gene calls are TRBV24-1 and TRBJ2-3, with 8 nucleotides matching TRBD2. V dropped 0 bases and J dropped 3; count of bases not matched to a gene: 4. The CDR3 totals 16 residues. Germline V gene lookup returns CDR1 KGHDR and CDR2 SFDVKD. The DNA for the CDR3 is TGTGCCACCAGTGATTTGGGTAGCGGGAATACAGATACGCAGTATTTT. Translated, it gives CATSDLGSGNTDTQYF.

V is TRBV3-1 (or the pseudogene TRBV3-2) and J is TRBJ1-2; no reliable D call. The CDR3 sequence is 15 residues long. The germline V gene has CDR1 LGHDT and CDR2 YNNKEL (reference sequence). V was pared by 11 bases and J by 0 bases, with 19 bases between. CDR3 region: CALPSEELPNYGYTF. The CDR3 coding sequence is TGTGCCCTCCCTTCGGAAGAGTTACCTAACTATGGCTACACCTTC.

The chain uses TRBV27 and TRBJ2-1; 13 nucleotides align to TRBD2. The CDR3 runs 15 residues. J was trimmed by 12 bases and V by 5 bases; bases with no gene match: 10. CDR1 is MNHEY, CDR2 SMNVEV, per germline (reference sequence). The CDR3 region has the DNA TGTGCCAGCAGTCCCAGACTAGCGGGAGGTTCCGGGCAGTTCTTC. Its translation: CASSPRLAGGSGQFF.

This clone was seen a single time. This chain uses TRBV11-2 with TRBJ2-7, with TRBD1 matching over 7 bases. With V trimmed by 7 bases and J by 3 bases, 9 bases remained unmatched. The CDR3 is 14 residues long. Looked up from germline, CDR1 is SGHAT and CDR2 is FQNNGV. The CDR3: CASKDPGQHYEQYF. The CDR3 region has the DNA TGTGCCAGCAAGGACCCGGGACAGCACTACGAGCAGTACTTC.

The gene calls are TRBV6-8 and TRBJ2-1, with TRBD1 as a possible D gene (6 bases). CDR3 size: 16 residues. Trimming pared 3 bases from V and 7 bases from J, leaving 19 bases between. CDR1 is MNHGY, CDR2 SAAAGT, per germline. CDR3 residues: CASSYMYSTGMNEQFF. Here the CDR3 DNA reads TGTGCCAGCAGTTATATGTACAGCACAGGGATGAATGAGCAGTTCTTC.

The chain recombines TRBV28 with TRBJ2-3; possibly TRBD1 for D (6 bases). Germline CDR1 and CDR2: MDHEN and SYDVKM. V shed 7 bases and J shed 6 bases, with 20 bases lying between them. The CDR3 has 15 amino acids. The CDR3 DNA reads TGTGCCAGCAAAGTGGCAGGGGATTCAGTGGATACGCAGTATTTT. The encoded protein is CASKVAGDSVDTQYF.

The V and J genes are TRBV3-1 (or the pseudogene TRBV3-2) and TRBJ1-1; D unresolved. In germline, CDR1 is LGHDT, CDR2 YNNKEL (reference sequence). The CDR3 length is 13 residues. The V gene lost 4 bases and the J gene lost 5 bases, with 11 bases spanning the gap. The chain's CDR3 is CASSPLQGTEAFF. The DNA of the CDR3 is TGTGCCAGCAGCCCTCTCCAAGGAACTGAAGCTTTCTTT.

V and J are TRBV5-8 and TRBJ2-1; TRBD2 matches 9 bases. V gave up 1 base and J gave up 7 bases; unmatched junction bases: 9. This CDR3 is 16 amino acids long. CDR1 SGHTS and CDR2 YDEGEE come from the germline V gene. The CDR3, as DNA: TGTGCCAGCAGCTTGCTTGTGACTAGCGGTAAGAATGAGCAGTTCTTC. Translated: CASSLLVTSGKNEQFF.

The chain uses TRBV7-9 and TRBJ1-2; 10 bases map to TRBD1. Germline CDR1 SEHNR, CDR2 FQNEAQ (reference sequence). The CDR3 has 16 amino acids. V shed 5 bases and J 4 bases; nucleotides not matched to a gene: 10. This CDR3 is CASSPSSGTGVYGYTF. The CDR3 coding sequence is TGTGCCAGCAGCCCCTCCTCCGGGACAGGGGTCTATGGCTACACCTTC. Based on the CDR3 plus reference TRBV7-9 and TRBJ1-2, the full variable domain is DTGVSQNPRHKITKRGQNVTFRCDPISEHNRLYWYRQTLGQGPEFLTYFQNEAQLEKSRLLSDRFSAERPKGSFSTLEIQRTEQGDSAMYLCASSPSSGTGVYGYTFGSGTRLTVV.